This T cell receptor (beta chain) was recovered during a study of identical twins. The CDR3 spans 16 residues. V lost 2 bases and J lost 2, with 11 bases in between. Germline V gene sequence: CDR1 SGHRS, CDR2 YFSETQ. This clonotype was seen only a few times. The antigen remains undetermined. Findings and limits, study-wide: For monozygotic twins, models underestimated out-of-frame TCR alpha sharing.

TCRdb recomputed calls from the 5' RACE reads with MiXCR, one row per CDR3 protein. The sample yields a few hundred thousand distinct CDR3 sequences, about 10% seen once. V and J are TRBV5-1 and TRBJ2-6; D is tentatively TRBD1 or TRBD2 (6 bases each). Sequenced: memory T cells sorted from blood. This clonotype was obtained from a man aged 45-60 years in good health. The CDR3 sequence is CASSFDGGTGANVLTF. The DNA of the CDR3 is TGCGCCAGCAGCTTCGACGGGGGCACTGGGGCCAACGTCCTGACTTTC.